The source of this T cell receptor beta chain is a study of blood T cells in healthy people across ages. Total RNA was extracted at no less than 6 micrograms per sample. V lost 0 bases, J lost 6 bases, and 10 bases lay in between. Germline assignment: CDR1 MRHNA and CDR2 SNTAGT. The CDR3 runs 14 residues. For the second PCR, which ran for about 7 to 11 cycles, a sample-barcoded 5' primer and a J-beta primer mix were used. TCRdb reanalysed the 5' RACE reads using MiXCR and keeps one entry per CDR3 protein. The table has 540,000 or so distinct CDR3 sequences, around 24% seen once. These same data were also listed under a study on T cells of mothers and their children.

Input material: blood. The chain links TRBV6-4 to TRBJ2-3, with D perhaps matching TRBD2 (6 bases). The clonotype originates from a boy aged 10-17 years in good health. The CDR3: CASSDSEGSDTQYF. Here the CDR3 DNA reads TGTGCCAGCAGTGACTCGGAGGGATCGGATACGCAGTATTTT.